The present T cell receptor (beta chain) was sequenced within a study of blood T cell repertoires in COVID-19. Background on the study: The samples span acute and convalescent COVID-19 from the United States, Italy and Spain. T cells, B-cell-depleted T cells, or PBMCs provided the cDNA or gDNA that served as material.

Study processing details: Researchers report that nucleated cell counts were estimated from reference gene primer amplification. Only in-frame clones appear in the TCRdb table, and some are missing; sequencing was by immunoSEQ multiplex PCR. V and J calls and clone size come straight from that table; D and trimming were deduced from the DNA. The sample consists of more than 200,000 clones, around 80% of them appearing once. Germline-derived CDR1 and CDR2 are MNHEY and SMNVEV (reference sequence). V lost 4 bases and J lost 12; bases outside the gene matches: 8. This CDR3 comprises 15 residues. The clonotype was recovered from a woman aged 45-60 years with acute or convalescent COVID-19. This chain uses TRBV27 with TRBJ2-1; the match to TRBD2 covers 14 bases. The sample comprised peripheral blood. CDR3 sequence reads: CASSSTSGRARGQFF. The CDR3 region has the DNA TGTGCCAGCAGTTCGACTAGCGGGAGGGCTCGAGGGCAGTTCTTC.